Listed here are 11 T cell receptor beta chains from one sample, sequenced in a study of graft-versus-host responses after intestinal transplantation. Libraries were prepared by immunoSEQ multiplex PCR; TCRdb keeps only in-frame clonotypes and omits some of them. The data hold about 100,000 clones, with approximately 84% observed a single time. The antigens these receptors bind are not known. The sequenced sample was unstimulated CD4+ T cells sorted from spleen or lymph node cells, obtained before transplant. These TCRs come from a human donor who was the organ donor for an intestinal transplant.

J is TRBJ2-1 and V is TRBV11-2; 16 bases fit TRBD2. The germline gives CDR1 SGHAT, CDR2 FQNNGV. The CDR3 sequence is 17 residues long. With 5 bases clipped from V and 9 bases from J, the junction kept 10 bases outside the gene matches. The CDR3 DNA follows: TGTGCCAGCAGCCCCCCCCCGGGACTAGCGGGGGGGCGTGAGCAGTTCTTC. Translated, it gives CASSPPPGLAGGREQFF. The complete variable domain, with remaining parts taken from reference TRBV11-2 and TRBJ2-1, reads EAGVAQSPRYKIIEKRQSVAFWCNPISGHATLYWYQQILGQGPKLLIQFQNNGVVDDSQLPKDRFSAERLKGVDSTLKIQPAKLEDSAVYLCASSPPPGLAGGREQFFGPGTRLTVL.

The V gene is TRBV28, the J gene TRBJ1-6; D possibly corresponds to TRBD1 (6 bases). The CDR3 contains 13 residues. V was shortened by 6 bases and J by 11 bases, with 14 bases between the two germline ends. The germline CDR1 and CDR2 sequences are MDHEN and SYDVKM. CDR3 region: CASRSQGTPPLHF. The CDR3 DNA follows: TGTGCCAGCAGGAGCCAGGGGACGCCACCCCTCCACTTT.

The chain couples TRBV25-1 to TRBJ2-7, with TRBD2 matching over 7 bases. The junction had 4 bases not matched to a gene; V was cut back by 6 bases and J by 2 bases. This CDR3 region has 13 residues. Germline loops: CDR1 MGHDK, CDR2 SYGVNS. This CDR3 is CASSKRGTYEQYF. CDR3 DNA sequence: TGTGCCAGCAGCAAGCGGGGTACCTACGAGCAGTACTTC.

For the CDR3, the DNA is TGTGCCAGCTCACCGGCGGCAGGGAATCAGCCCCAGCATTTT. Its protein is CASSPAAGNQPQHF. The chain uses TRBV18 and TRBJ1-5, with D possibly being TRBD1 (5 bases). This CDR3 spans 14 amino acids. Germline lookup yields CDR1 KGHSH and CDR2 LQKENI. Trimming took off 3 bases at V and 4 bases at J, with 10 bases between the two ends.

CDR3 residues: CASSLGTFAYEQYF. The CDR3 bases are TGCGCCAGCAGCTTGGGGACATTCGCCTACGAGCAGTACTTC. The rearrangement uses TRBV5-1 and TRBJ2-7; D is possibly TRBD1 (5 bases). The CDR3 has 14 amino acids. CDR1 and CDR2 (germline): SGHRS, YFSETQ. Trimming removed 0 bases from V and 2 bases from J, with 9 bases in between.

This sequence joins TRBV30 and TRBJ1-6; D call uncertain. Germline V gives CDR1 GTSNPN, CDR2 SVGIG (reference sequence). The CDR3 runs to 12 residues. V lost 6 bases, J lost 3 bases, and 6 bases lay in between. The CDR3 protein is CACHYYNSPLHF. CDR3 nucleotide sequence: TGTGCCTGCCATTACTATAATTCACCCCTCCACTTT.

This rearrangement joins TRBV7-8 to TRBJ2-3; 7 bases match TRBD1. The CDR3 extends over 12 amino acids. Germline-derived CDR1 and CDR2 are SGHVS and FQNEAQ. The junction had 3 bases not matched to a gene; V was cut back by 1 base and J by 11 bases. CDR3 sequence reads: CASSLVGQVQYF. As DNA, the CDR3 is TGTGCCAGCAGCTTAGTAGGACAGGTGCAGTATTTT.

For this clone: Other DNA sequences in the same sample also yield this CDR3. This chain links TRBV4-2 with TRBJ2-5; 11 bases map to TRBD2. The CDR3 runs to 16 residues. Trimming removed 2 bases from V and 5 bases from J; junction bases left unmatched: 7. Looked up from germline, CDR1 is LGHNA and CDR2 is YNFKEQ. CDR3 amino acids: CASSQRTSGGRETQYF. Here the CDR3 DNA reads TGTGCCAGCAGCCAACGAACTAGCGGGGGACGGGAGACCCAGTACTTC.

This chain joins TRBV9 and TRBJ1-6; TRBD1 matches at 9 bases. CDR1 and CDR2 from the germline V gene are SGDLS and YYNGEE. Trimming took 5 bases from V and 9 from J; bases not matched to a gene: 15. CDR3 length: 17 amino acids. This chain's CDR3 is CASRAVPGQGLLSPLHF. For the CDR3, the DNA is TGTGCCAGCAGGGCCGTTCCGGGACAGGGTCTCCTTTCACCCCTCCACTTT. Complete variable domain (other parts from reference TRBV9 and TRBJ1-6): DSGVTQTPKHLITATGQRVTLRCSPRSGDLSVYWYQQSLDQGLQFLIQYYNGEERAKGNILERFSAQQFPDLHSELNLSSLELGDSALYFCASRAVPGQGLLSPLHFGNGTRLTVT.

This chain joins TRBV30 and TRBJ1-2; tentative D call: TRBD1 (5 bases). The CDR3 is made up of 13 amino acids. Germline CDR1 and CDR2: GTSNPN and SVGIG (reference sequence). Trimming left V 0 bases short and J 6 bases short, with 11 bases between. CDR3 region: CAWSVKGIDGYTF. The CDR3 coding sequence is TGTGCCTGGAGTGTAAAGGGGATCGATGGCTACACCTTC. The full variable domain, with the rest looked up from reference TRBV30 and TRBJ1-2, is SQTIHQWPATLVQPVGSPLSLECTVEGTSNPNLYWYRQAAGRGLQLLFYSVGIGQISSEVPQNLSASRPQDRQFILSSKKLLLSDSGFYLCAWSVKGIDGYTFGSGTRLTVV.

This rearrangement joins TRBV7-9 to TRBJ1-6; 8 bases agree with TRBD1. The ends lost 5 bases at V and 10 bases at J; junction bases unmatched: 10. The germline V gene has CDR1 SEHNR and CDR2 FQNEAQ (reference sequence). The CDR3 totals 15 residues. In DNA form, the CDR3 reads TGTGCCAGCAGCGGACAGGGAATACTGGGGTCACCCCTCCACTTT. It specifies CASSGQGILGSPLHF.